This T cell receptor (beta chain) was found in a study of human T cells and chemical hapten exposure. Whole-study findings and limits: Among TCRs, those above 1 in 1000 frequency were unaffected by DPC sensitization.

This clonotype was seen many times. The antigen remains undetermined. Per the original data handling: Counting gave a median of approximately 96,000 TCRs per sample, with values ranging from roughly 20,000 to 750,000. TCRdb redid the calling of the RACE reads with MiXCR, one entry per CDR3 protein. The V and J calls were determined by TCRdb, not by the authors. In the table there are more than 75,000 distinct CDR3 sequences, about 9% of which are singletons. Time point denoted: healthy volunteer bleed at 6 weeks. Total RNA was isolated from unfractionated whole blood. Material for sequencing was whole blood. The TCR sequence derives from a male donor in good health. Some clones in this sample may be carry-over from other donors' samples.

For the CDR3, the DNA is TGCAGTGCTCTAAACAGTAACTATGGCTACACCTTC. Protein sequence: CSALNSNYGYTF. The V gene is TRBV20-1, the J gene TRBJ1-2; D ambiguous. V was cut by 5 bases and J by 1 base, with 8 bases left in between. The CDR3 is 12 amino acids. Germline V gene lookup returns CDR1 DFQATT and CDR2 SNEGSKA (reference sequence).